The entry below gives a single TCR beta chain sequence along with its context. Its antigen is currently unknown. The sample originates from a study of T cell repertoires in cytomegalovirus infection. In the study overall: CMV epitopes, recently identified HLA-C-restricted and well-studied HLA-B-restricted, were used. The study, taken as a whole, reports: Dominating the ex vivo response were TCR beta clonotypes that were CMV-specific and HLA-C-restricted.

The CDR3 spans 15 residues. Deletions cut 8 bases from V and 7 bases from J, with 21 bases between. CDR1 is SNHLY, CDR2 FYNNEI, per germline. TCRdb fed the reads into MiXCR, producing one record per CDR3 protein. The sample has about 890,000 distinct CDR3 sequences; approximately 30% are singletons. The rearrangement joins TRBV2 to TRBJ2-1, with D tentatively TRBD2 (6 bases). Sequenced material: cultured CD8+ T cells from PBMCs, taken from culture after CMV antigen stimulation. The TCR originated in a human donor in good health (CMV status not recorded). Some clones in this sample may be carry-over from other donors' samples. In DNA form, the CDR3 reads TGTGCCAGCTGGACCCGGAGGGGCCGTGGGAATGAGCAGTTCTTC. Translated: CASWTRRGRGNEQFF.